This T cell receptor (beta chain) was sequenced in a study of Ad26.COV2.S vaccination and SARS-CoV-2 variants (dated by TCRdb to the early 2020s). Regarding the study in general: Vaccine-arm donors were drawn from COV1001, a multicentre, randomized, double-blind, placebo-controlled phase I-IIa trial of Ad26.COV2.S in healthy adults. Dosing of Ad26.COV2.S was intramuscular, at either 5x10^10 or 1x10^11 viral particles, delivered as one shot or as two shots spaced 56 days apart. The specificity and breadth of SARS-CoV-2-reactive T cell receptors after Ad26.COV2.S vaccination were assessed by TCRbeta repertoire sequencing. A total of roughly 32 samples were included in the TCR-sequenced set, comprising around 19 Ad26.COV2.S vaccine recipients, 5 placebo recipients and 8 SARS-CoV-2 convalescent individuals. Trial participants were randomized into five groups of five, in which low-dose or high-dose Ad26.COV2.S was given once or twice, or placebo was given on both occasions. Blinding of investigators to trial group allocation was maintained during experiments and outcome assessment.

TCRbeta CDR3 regions were sequenced with the immunoSEQ Assay. After extraction, genomic DNA underwent amplification by bias-controlled multiplex PCR, followed by high-throughput sequencing. The authors' pipeline ran thus. To quantify the absolute abundance of every unique TCRbeta CDR3 region, sequences were collapsed and filtered. T cell fraction was estimated by normalizing TCRbeta template counts to usable DNA, with usable DNA measured through amplification of reference genes found in all nucleated cells. Repertoire TCRs were annotated as SARS-CoV-2-specific by exact matching of V gene, CDR3 amino acid sequence and J gene to a known reactive TCR set. The reference SARS-CoV-2 TCR set was derived from MIRA and filtered for enrichment in COVID-19-positive ImmuneCODE repertoires, a step that removed public or cross-reactive TCRs. Using the MIRA antigens, annotated TCRs were further analysed by specific ORF or by position within an ORF. Breadth was defined as annotated unique rearrangements over total unique productive rearrangements; depth was the summed frequency of those rearrangements. Two-sided Wilcoxon rank-sum tests were applied when comparing TCR breadth between groups. TCRdb stores this immuneACCESS table with in-frame sequences only. Part of the clones is absent; in the studies checked, under half of the shortfall reflects unresolved V genes, and no reason is known for the rest. V and J calls and clone size are copied from that table; D and trimming were computed from the DNA. The sample table shows about 280,000 clones, and roughly 86% are seen once. Roughly 3.5% of the sample rests with the top ten.

The treatment or condition label corresponds to: some 19 received Ad26.COV2.S at low or high dose, single or two shots; several received placebo; per-sample allocation not given. For vaccine and placebo recipients, the sequenced repertoires came from samples collected on day 63 after the first injection. Cohort 1b enrolled 25 adults aged 18-55 years at a single site in Boston, USA, between 29 July and 7 August 2020. Ad26.COV2.S consisted of a replication-incompetent adenovirus type 26 vector by which a prefusion-stabilized SARS-CoV-2 spike protein from the original Wuhan strain was expressed. From V the trimming removes 4 bases and from J it removes 7 bases, while the gene matches leave 7 bases of the junction unaccounted for. The CDR1 and CDR2 encoded by the germline V gene are SGHDT and YYEEEE. The CDR3 holds 14 amino acids from the cysteine to the phenylalanine. CDR3 DNA is the only sequence kept; it has 42 bases, read in frame from the first base.

The study at large found these results: Substantial breadth of spike-specific CD8+ and CD4+ T cell responses was reported after vaccination. The study was not powered to compare responses between vaccine doses or regimens. It was noted by the authors that total T cell responses may have been underestimated by the TCR breadth and depth analyses. Non-spike TCR breadth was comparable between vaccine and placebo recipients, consistent with the vaccine containing only spike. Ad26.COV2.S recipients had higher spike-specific TCR breadth than placebo recipients (P = 0.0014).

Points on this clone: The specificity of this receptor is unknown. No per-base quality is available; no much larger clone lies one base away.

The sample here was peripheral blood, taken in a trial of Ad26.COV2.S vaccine versus placebo. The sequence is built from TRBV5-6 and TRBJ1-4; 7 nucleotides in the junction match TRBD1. The receptor was derived from a person between 18 and 60 years old who received the Ad26.COV2.S COVID-19 vaccine or a placebo. The CDR3 amino acid sequence is: CASSLTGMREKLFF. In nucleotide form, the sequence is TGTGCCAGCAGCCTGACAGGGATGCGTGAAAAACTGTTTTTT.